This T cell receptor (beta chain) is drawn from a study of cytomegalovirus exposure and HLA in healthy donors. CDR3 length: 14 residues. Trimming took 3 bases from V and 7 from J; bases not matched to a gene: 7. Per the germline V gene, CDR1 is SGHRS and CDR2 is YFSETQ. The PCR contained 60 Vbeta and 13 Jbeta primers. Produced via immunoSEQ multiplex PCR; TCRdb's table is partial and in-frame only. The table has 65,000 to 95,000 clones, roughly 73% seen once. Regarding the study as a whole: An analysis was carried out at a later point. It showed that HLA-associated TCR beta chains were more clonally expanded than equally common non-associated chains. Associated with HLA alleles at 0.05 false discovery rate in a later analysis were over 15,000 TCR beta sequences. Presence/absence analysis assumed near-uniform sequencing depth across donors.

Worth noting for this clone: Antigen specificity is unknown.

The V and J genes are TRBV5-1 and TRBJ2-1, with 7 bases identical to TRBD2. Material: PBMCs. The clonotype comes from a male donor in good health and CMV-seropositive. The CDR3 DNA sequence: TGCGCCAGCAGCTCACTAGCGAAAGTAAATGAGCAGTTCTTC. It is translated as CASSSLAKVNEQFF.